This T cell receptor beta chain stems from a study of blood T cell repertoires in COVID-19 (dated by TCRdb to between 2020 and 2021). About the investigation overall: Samples covering the acute and convalescent phases of COVID-19 were provided by collaborators in the United States, Italy and Spain. Samples were obtained from the ongoing ImmuneRACE study (first 160 participants) and from approximately 1,200 subjects provided by 6 global collaborators. Where available, HLA class I and class II types were obtained from metadata supplied by the sample provider rather than from assay-based typing. A de-identified subject ID, COVID-19 status, age in years and sex were almost always included in the sample metadata. Deeply sampled blood TCRbeta repertoires from subjects exposed to, actively infected with, or recovered from COVID-19 were included in the dataset. A freely available public database, intended as a resource for researchers studying the immune response to SARS-CoV-2, is where the repertoires were released. The prospective study material was composed of cDNA or gDNA derived from T cells, B-cell-depleted T cells, or PBMCs. The study at large found these results: The quantity of clinical and demographic metadata differed by source and by participant and was supplied without curation.

Enrolling through a virtual design, the prospective study's participants ranged in age from roughly 18 to 90 years and lived across about two dozen United States geographic areas. In the prospective study, participants were assigned to cohorts based on the clinical history participants reported in a screening survey and a study questionnaire. In the prospective study, mobile phlebotomists collected whole blood, serum and a nasopharyngeal or oropharyngeal swab from each participant. Participants in the prospective study had the option to provide additional blood draws and questionnaires over an approximately 2-month period. Blood samples from the prospective study were shipped frozen or at room temperature prior to DNA extraction. Comments on this clone: Its recognized antigen is unknown. No much larger clonotype is one base removed from it; base qualities were not supplied.

TCRbeta CDR3 regions were amplified from genomic DNA using the immunoSEQ Assay, a bias-controlled multiplex PCR. The paper's data handling went like this. The number of nucleated cells in each sample was estimated by amplification of reference gene primers within the assay. To quantify the absolute abundance of each unique TCRbeta CDR3 rearrangement, sequence reads were collapsed and filtered. For each sample, productive Simpson clonality was calculated by taking the square root of Simpson's diversity index across productive rearrangements. TCRdb took this table from immuneACCESS and kept in-frame rearrangements with V and J called. Such tables lack part of the clones; where checked against another copy, unresolved V genes explain under half of the gap, and the rest is unexplained. For V, J and clone size, that table is used; D and trimming come from the DNA. Here the sample has approximately 210,000 clones; 81% occur a single time. Together, the top ten hold around 9.3% of the sample.

CDR3 length: 15 amino acids, cysteine to phenylalanine. Left in the record is the CDR3 DNA by itself, 45 bases read in frame from the first base. The CDR1 and CDR2 encoded by the germline V gene are SGHRS and YFSETQ. At the junction V is shortened by 6 bases and J by 5 bases; bases outside the gene matches: 9. This receptor was obtained from a woman in her forties or fifties with acute COVID-19. Here the chain combines TRBV5-1 and TRBJ2-1, with TRBD2 matching 9 junction bases. Sequencing used PBMCs or T cells enriched from blood (not recorded which). Here is the DNA: TGCGCCAGCAAAGAAGGGGCTAGCGGGGACAATGAGCAGTTCTTC. Its translation is CASKEGASGDNEQFF.